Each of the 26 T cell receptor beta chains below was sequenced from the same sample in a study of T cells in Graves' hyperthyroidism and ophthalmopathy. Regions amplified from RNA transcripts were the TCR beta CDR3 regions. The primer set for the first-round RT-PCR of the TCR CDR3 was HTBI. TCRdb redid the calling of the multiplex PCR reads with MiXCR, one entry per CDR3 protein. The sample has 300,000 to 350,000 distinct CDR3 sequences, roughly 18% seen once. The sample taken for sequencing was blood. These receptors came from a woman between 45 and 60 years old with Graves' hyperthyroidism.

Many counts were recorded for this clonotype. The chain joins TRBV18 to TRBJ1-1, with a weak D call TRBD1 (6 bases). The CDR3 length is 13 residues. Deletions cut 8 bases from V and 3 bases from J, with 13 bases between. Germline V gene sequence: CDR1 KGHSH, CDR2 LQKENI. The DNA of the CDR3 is TGTGCCAGCAGCCCCCCAGGGGACACTGAAGCTTTCTTT. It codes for CASSPPGDTEAFF.

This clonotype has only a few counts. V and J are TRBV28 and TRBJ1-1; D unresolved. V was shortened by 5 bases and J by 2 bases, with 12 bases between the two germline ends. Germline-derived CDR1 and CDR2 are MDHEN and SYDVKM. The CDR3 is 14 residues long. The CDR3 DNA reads TGTGCCAGCAGTCCAATGGGCGGTAACACTGAAGCTTTCTTT. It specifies CASSPMGGNTEAFF.

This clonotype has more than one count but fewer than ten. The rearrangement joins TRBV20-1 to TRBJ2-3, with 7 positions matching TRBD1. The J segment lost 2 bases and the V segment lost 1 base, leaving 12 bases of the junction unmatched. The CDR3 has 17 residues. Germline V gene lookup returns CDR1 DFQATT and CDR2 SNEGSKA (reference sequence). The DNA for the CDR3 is TGCAGTGCTAGAGTCTTTACAGGGGATCTATTCACAGATACGCAGTATTTT. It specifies CSARVFTGDLFTDTQYF.

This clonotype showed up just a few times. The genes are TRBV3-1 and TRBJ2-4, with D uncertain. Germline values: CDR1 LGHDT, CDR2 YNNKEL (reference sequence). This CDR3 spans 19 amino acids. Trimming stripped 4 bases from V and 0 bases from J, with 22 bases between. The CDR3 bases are TGTGCCAGCAGCCCCAGCGCCCTCTCCTATCCGTTAGCCAAAAACATTCAGTACTTC. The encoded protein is CASSPSALSYPLAKNIQYF.

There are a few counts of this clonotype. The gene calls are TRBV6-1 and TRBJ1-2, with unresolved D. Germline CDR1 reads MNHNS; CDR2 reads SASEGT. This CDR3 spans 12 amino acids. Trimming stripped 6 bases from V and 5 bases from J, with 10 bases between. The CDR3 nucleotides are TGTGCCAGCAGGGATGACATTTATGGCTACACCTTC. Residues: CASRDDIYGYTF.

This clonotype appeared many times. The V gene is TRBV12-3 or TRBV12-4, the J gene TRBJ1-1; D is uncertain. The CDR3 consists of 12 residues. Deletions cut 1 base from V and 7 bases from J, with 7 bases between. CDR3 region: CASSLGAGEAFF. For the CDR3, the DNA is TGTGCCAGCAGTTTAGGGGCAGGTGAAGCTTTCTTT.

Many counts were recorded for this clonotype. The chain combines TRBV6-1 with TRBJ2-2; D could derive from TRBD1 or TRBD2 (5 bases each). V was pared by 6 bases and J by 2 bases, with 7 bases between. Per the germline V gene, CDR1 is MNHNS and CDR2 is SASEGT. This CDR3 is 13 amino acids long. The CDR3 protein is CASRRGNTGELFF. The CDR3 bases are TGTGCCAGCAGACGGGGCAACACCGGGGAGCTGTTTTTT.

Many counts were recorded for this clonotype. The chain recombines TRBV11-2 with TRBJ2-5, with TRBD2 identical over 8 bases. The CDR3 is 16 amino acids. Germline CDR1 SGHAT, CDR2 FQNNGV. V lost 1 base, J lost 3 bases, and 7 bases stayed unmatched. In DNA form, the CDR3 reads TGTGCCAGCAGCTTAGGGGCTAGCGGGTATGAAGAGACCCAGTACTTC. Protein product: CASSLGASGYEETQYF.

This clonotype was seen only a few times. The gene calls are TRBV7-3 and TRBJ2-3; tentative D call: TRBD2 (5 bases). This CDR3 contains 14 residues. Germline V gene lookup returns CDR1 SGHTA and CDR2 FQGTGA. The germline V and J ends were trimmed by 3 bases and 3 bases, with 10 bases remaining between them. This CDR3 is CASSFTGLTDTQYF. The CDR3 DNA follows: TGTGCCAGCAGCTTCACCGGACTGACAGATACGCAGTATTTT. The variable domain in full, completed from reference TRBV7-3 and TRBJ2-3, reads GAGVSQTPSNKVTEKGKYVELRCDPISGHTALYWYRQSLGQGPEFLIYFQGTGAADDSGLPNDRFFAVRPEGSVSTLKIQRTERGDSAVYLCASSFTGLTDTQYFGPGTRLTVL.

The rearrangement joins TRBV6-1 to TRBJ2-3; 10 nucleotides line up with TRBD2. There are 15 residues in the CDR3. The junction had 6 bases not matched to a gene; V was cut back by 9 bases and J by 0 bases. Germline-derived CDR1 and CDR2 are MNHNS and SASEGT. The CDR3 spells CASNPGLASTDTQYF. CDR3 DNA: TGTGCCAGTAACCCGGGACTAGCGAGCACAGATACGCAGTATTTT.

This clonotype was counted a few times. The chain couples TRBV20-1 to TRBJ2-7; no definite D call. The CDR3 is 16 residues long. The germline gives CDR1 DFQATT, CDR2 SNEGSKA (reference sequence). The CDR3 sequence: CRHPPTRTYQRNEQYV. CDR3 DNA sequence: TGCAGGCATCCCCCAACCCGGACGTACCAAAGAAACGAGCAGTACGTC.

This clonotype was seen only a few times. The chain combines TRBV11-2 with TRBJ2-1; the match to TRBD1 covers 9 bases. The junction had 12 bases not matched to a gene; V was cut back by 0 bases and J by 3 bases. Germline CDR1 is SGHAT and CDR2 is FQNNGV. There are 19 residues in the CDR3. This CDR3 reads CASSLESVGQGYLYNEQFF. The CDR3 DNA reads TGTGCCAGCAGCTTAGAGTCTGTAGGACAGGGGTACCTCTACAATGAGCAGTTCTTC.

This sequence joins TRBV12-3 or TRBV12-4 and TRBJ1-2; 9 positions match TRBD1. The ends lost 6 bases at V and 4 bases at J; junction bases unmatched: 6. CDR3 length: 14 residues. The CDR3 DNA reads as TGTGCCAGCAGCACAGGGGGCGGTGGCTATGGCTACACCTTC. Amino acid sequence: CASSTGGGGYGYTF.

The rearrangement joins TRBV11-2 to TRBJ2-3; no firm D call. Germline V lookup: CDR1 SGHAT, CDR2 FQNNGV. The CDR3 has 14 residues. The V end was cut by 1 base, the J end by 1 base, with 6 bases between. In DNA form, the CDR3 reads TGTGCCAGCAGCTTAGGGCACCGCACAGATACGCAGTATTTT. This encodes CASSLGHRTDTQYF.

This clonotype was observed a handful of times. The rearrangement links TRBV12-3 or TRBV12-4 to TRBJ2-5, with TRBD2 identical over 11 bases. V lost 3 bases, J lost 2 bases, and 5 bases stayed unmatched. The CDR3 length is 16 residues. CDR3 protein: CASSLIAGGGQETQYF. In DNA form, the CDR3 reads TGTGCCAGCAGTTTGATAGCGGGGGGGGGACAAGAGACCCAGTACTTC.

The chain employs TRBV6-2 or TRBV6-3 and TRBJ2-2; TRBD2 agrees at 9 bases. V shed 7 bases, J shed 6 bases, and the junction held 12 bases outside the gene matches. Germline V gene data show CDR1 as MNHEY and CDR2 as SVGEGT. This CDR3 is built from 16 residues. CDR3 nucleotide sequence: TGTGCCAGCACCCCATGGATAGCGGGAGATCCCGGGGAGCTGTTTTTT. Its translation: CASTPWIAGDPGELFF.

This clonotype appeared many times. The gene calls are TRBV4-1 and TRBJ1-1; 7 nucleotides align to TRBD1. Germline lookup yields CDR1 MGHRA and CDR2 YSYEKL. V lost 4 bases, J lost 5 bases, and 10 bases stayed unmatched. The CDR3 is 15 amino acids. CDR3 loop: CASSPGRGRGTEAFF. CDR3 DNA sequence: TGCGCCAGCAGCCCTGGGAGGGGCAGGGGGACTGAAGCTTTCTTT.

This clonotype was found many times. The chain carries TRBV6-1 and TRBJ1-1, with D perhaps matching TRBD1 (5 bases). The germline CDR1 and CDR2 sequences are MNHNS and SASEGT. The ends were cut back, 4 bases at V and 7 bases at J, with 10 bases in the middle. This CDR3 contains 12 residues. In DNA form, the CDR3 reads TGTGCCAGCAGTGGTACAGGCGATGAAGCTTTCTTT. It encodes CASSGTGDEAFF.

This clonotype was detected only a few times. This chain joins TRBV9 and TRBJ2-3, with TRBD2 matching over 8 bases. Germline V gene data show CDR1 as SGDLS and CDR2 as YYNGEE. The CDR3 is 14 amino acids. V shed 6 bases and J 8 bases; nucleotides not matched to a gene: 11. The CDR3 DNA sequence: TGTGCCAGCACAAGTTCCCGGGAGGGCCTTACGCAGTATTTT. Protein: CASTSSREGLTQYF.

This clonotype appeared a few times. The CDR3: CASSPDQGPTDTQYF. The CDR3 DNA follows: TGTGCCAGCAGCCCCGATCAGGGACCCACAGATACGCAGTATTTT. The rearrangement joins TRBV25-1 to TRBJ2-3; either TRBD1 or TRBD2 may supply D (5 bases each). The CDR3 totals 15 residues. V was pared by 6 bases and J by 2 bases, with 15 bases between. The germline V gene encodes CDR1 MGHDK and CDR2 SYGVNS.

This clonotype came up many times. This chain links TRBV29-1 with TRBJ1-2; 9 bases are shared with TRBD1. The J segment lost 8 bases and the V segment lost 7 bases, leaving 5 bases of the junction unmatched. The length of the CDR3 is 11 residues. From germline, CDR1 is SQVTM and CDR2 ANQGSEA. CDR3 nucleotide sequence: TGCAGCGCCTGGGACAGGGACGGCTACACCTTC. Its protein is CSAWDRDGYTF.

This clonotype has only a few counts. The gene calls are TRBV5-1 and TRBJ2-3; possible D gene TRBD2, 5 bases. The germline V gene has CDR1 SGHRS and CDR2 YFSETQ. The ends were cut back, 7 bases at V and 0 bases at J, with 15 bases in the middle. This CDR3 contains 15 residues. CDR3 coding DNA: TGCGCCAGCGCATTGGGAGCTGCTAGCACAGATACGCAGTATTTT. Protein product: CASALGAASTDTQYF.

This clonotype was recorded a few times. Written as DNA, the CDR3 is TGTGCCAGCAGTTACGCAGGAAACTATGGCTACACCTTC. Amino acids: CASSYAGNYGYTF. The gene calls are TRBV6-8 and TRBJ1-2; D is uncertain. The V gene's germline CDR1 is MNHGY and CDR2 SAAAGT. V dropped 2 bases and J dropped 2 bases, with 6 bases sitting between them. This CDR3 is built from 13 residues.

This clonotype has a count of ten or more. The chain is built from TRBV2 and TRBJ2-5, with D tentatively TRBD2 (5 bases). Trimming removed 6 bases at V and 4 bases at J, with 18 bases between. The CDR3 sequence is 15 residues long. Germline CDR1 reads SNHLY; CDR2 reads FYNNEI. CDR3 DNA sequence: TGTGCCAGCAGCCTAATTGTGGTTGCGGGAGAGACCCAGTACTTC. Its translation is CASSLIVVAGETQYF.

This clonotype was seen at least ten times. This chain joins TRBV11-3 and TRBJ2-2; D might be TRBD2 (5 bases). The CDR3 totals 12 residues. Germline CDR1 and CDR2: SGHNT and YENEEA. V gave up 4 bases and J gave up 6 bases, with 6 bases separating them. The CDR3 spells CASSSEAGELFF. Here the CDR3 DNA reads TGTGCCAGCAGCTCGGAGGCCGGGGAGCTGTTTTTT.

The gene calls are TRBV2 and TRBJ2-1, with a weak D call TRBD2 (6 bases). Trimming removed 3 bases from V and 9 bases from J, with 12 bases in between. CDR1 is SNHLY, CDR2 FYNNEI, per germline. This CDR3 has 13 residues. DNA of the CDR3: TGTGCCAGCAGTGAGGAGGGTGATCCTGAGCAGTTCTTC. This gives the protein CASSEEGDPEQFF.